These 2 T cell receptor beta chains share one sample of origin, sequenced in a study of human T cells and chemical hapten exposure. TCRdb reanalysed the RACE reads using MiXCR and keeps one entry per CDR3 protein. The sample has a few hundred thousand distinct CDR3 sequences; 6% to 7% are singletons. Stated time point: patch test 2, 6 weeks after DPC sensitization. The treatment is: therapeutic diphenylcyclopropenone sensitization with weekly scalp DPC. Sample: whole blood, taken in connection with sensitization to the hapten diphenylcyclopropenone (DPC). Source of these receptors: a woman younger than 35 with alopecia areata. Some clones in this sample may be carry-over from other donors' samples.

In its sample, this clonotype was seen many times. The chain recombines TRBV5-1 with TRBJ1-1; the D is unclear. V dropped 0 bases and J dropped 1 base, with 10 bases sitting between them. The germline CDR1 and CDR2 sequences are SGHRS and YFSETQ. The CDR3 is 15 amino acids. The CDR3 DNA follows: TGCGCCAGCAGCTTGGCTTCCCCACAGAACACTGAAGCTTTCTTT. Residues: CASSLASPQNTEAFF.

In this sample, this clonotype turned up many times. The rearrangement joins TRBV3-1 to TRBJ1-6; D is undetermined. Germline CDR1 and CDR2: LGHDT and YNNKEL (reference sequence). The CDR3 totals 11 residues. V lost 3 bases to trimming and J lost 9 bases, with 3 bases between them. The CDR3 DNA follows: TGTGCCAGCAGCCATGGTTCACCCCTCCACTTT. Its protein product is CASSHGSPLHF.